This section outlines one T cell receptor (beta chain) sequence together with its context. The data originate from a study of T cell changes during pregnancy in multiple sclerosis. The repertoire was sequenced with immunoSEQ multiplex PCR; TCRdb's copy has only in-frame clones and lacks some. Of 30,000 to 45,000 clones listed, about 90% are singletons. Sequencing was performed on CD4+ T cells from peripheral blood mononuclear cells, taken before pregnancy. The clonotype originates from a female donor with multiple sclerosis, enrolled in a pregnancy study.

The CDR3 is CASSPPGTGNQPQHF. The CDR3 region has the DNA TGTGCCAGCTCACCACCGGGGACAGGGAATCAGCCCCAGCATTTT. This sequence joins TRBV18 and TRBJ1-5, with 9 bases that match TRBD1. Trimming took 0 bases from V and 4 from J; bases not matched to a gene: 1. The CDR3 has 15 residues. Germline assignment: CDR1 KGHSH and CDR2 LQKENI. The complete variable domain, with remaining parts taken from reference TRBV18 and TRBJ1-5, reads NAGVMQNPRHLVRRRGQEARLRCSPMKGHSHVYWYRQLPEEGLKFMVYLQKENIIDESGMPKERFSAEFPKEGPSILRIQQVVRGDSAAYFCASSPPGTGNQPQHFGDGTRLSIL.